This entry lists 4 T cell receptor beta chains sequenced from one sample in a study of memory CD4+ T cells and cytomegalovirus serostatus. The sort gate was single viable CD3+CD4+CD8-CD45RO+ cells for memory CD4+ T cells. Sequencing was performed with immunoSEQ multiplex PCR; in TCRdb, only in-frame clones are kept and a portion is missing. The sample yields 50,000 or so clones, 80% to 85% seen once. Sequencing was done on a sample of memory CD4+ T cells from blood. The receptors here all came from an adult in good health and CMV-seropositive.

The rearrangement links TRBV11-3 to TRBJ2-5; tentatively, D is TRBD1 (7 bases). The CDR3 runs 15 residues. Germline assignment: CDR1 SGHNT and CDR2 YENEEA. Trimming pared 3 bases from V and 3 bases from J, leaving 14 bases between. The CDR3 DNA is TGTGCCAGCAGCTTGGAGGGACAGCAAAAAGAGACCCAGTACTTC. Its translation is CASSLEGQQKETQYF. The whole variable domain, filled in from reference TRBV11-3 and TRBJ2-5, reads EAGVVQSPRYKIIEKKQPVAFWCNPISGHNTLYWYLQNLGQGPELLIRYENEEAVDDSQLPKDRFSAERLKGVDSTLKIQPAELGDSAVYLCASSLEGQQKETQYFGPGTRLLVL.

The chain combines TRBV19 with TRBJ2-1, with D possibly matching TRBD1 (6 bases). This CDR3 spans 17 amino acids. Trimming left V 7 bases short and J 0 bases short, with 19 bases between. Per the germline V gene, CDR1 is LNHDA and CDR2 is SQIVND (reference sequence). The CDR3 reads CASTKTTGGFSYNEQFF. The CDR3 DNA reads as TGTGCCAGTACCAAAACGACAGGTGGGTTCTCCTACAATGAGCAGTTCTTC.

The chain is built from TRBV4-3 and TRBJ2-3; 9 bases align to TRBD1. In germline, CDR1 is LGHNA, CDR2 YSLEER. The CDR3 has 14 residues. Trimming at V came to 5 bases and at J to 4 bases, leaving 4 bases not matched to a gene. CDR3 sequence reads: CASSYGQGPDTQYF. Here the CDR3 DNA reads TGCGCCAGCAGCTACGGACAGGGGCCAGATACGCAGTATTTT.

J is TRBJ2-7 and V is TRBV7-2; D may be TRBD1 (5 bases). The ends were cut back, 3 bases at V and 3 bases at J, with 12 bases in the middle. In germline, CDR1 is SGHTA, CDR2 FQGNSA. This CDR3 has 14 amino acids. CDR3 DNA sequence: TGTGCCAGCAGCTTCGACAGACAAGACTACGAGCAGTACTTC. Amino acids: CASSFDRQDYEQYF.